This is a list of T cell receptor beta chains from one sample in a study of Ad26.COV2.S vaccination and SARS-CoV-2 variants. Method: immunoSEQ multiplex PCR; TCRdb's copy keeps in-frame clones and lacks some. The sample holds some 39,000 clones, 83% seen once. This specimen was peripheral blood, taken after recovery from COVID-19. All receptors come from a human donor who had recovered from COVID-19. CDR3s include the opening cysteine and the closing phenylalanine or tryptophan. D genes are given only for firm matches. The size of a clone is reported for some rows only, either as once, few or many, or as a class for expanded clones.

V	J	size	D	CDR3	DNA
TRBV20-1	TRBJ1-2	.	.	CSAPTGGGYTF	TGCAGTGCTCCTACCGGCGGCGGCTACACCTTC
TRBV6-1	TRBJ2-7	.	TRBD1	CASSEADTGVSYEQYF	TGTGCCAGCAGTGAAGCTGATACAGGGGTCTCCTACGAGCAGTACTTC
TRBV29-1	TRBJ2-7	.	.	CSVLGSPSGNEQYF	TGCAGCGTTCTGGGCAGCCCCTCGGGGAACGAGCAGTACTTC
TRBV5-5	TRBJ1-4	.	TRBD1	CASSREGQGGEKLFF	TGTGCCAGCAGCCGTGAGGGACAGGGAGGTGAAAAACTGTTTTTT
TRBV7-9	TRBJ1-6	.	.	CASSLGGGGYNSPLHF	TGTGCCAGCAGCTTAGGCGGGGGCGGCTATAATTCACCCCTCCACTTT
TRBV6-5	TRBJ2-7	.	.	CASVRAGGYEQYF	TGTGCCAGCGTCCGGGCTGGGGGCTACGAGCAGTACTTC
TRBV28	TRBJ1-2	.	.	CASSYISSYGYTF	TGTGCCAGCAGTTATATCAGTTCCTATGGCTACACCTTC
TRBV19	TRBJ1-2	.	.	CASSTFTTSARDYGYTF	TGTGCCAGTAGTACGTTCACGACGTCGGCACGGGACTATGGCTACACCTTC
TRBV6-1	TRBJ2-5	few	TRBD2	CASSGLGGGNQETQYF	TGTGCCAGCAGTGGTCTCGGGGGGGGCAACCAAGAGACCCAGTACTTC
TRBV19	TRBJ1-2	.	.	CASSDRAYGYTF	TGTGCCAGTAGCGACAGAGCCTATGGCTACACCTTC
TRBV19	TRBJ1-2	.	TRBD1	CASSGGTVNYGYTF	TGTGCCAGTAGTGGCGGGACAGTTAACTATGGCTACACCTTC
TRBV7-6	TRBJ2-7	.	TRBD1	CASSLAGTGDEQYF	TGTGCCAGCAGCTTAGCCGGGACAGGGGACGAGCAGTACTTC
TRBV19	TRBJ1-1	.	.	CASTSIAGGTEAFF	TGTGCCAGTACCTCAATTGCGGGGGGGACTGAAGCTTTCTTT
TRBV7-2	TRBJ1-5	.	.	CASSFSLNQPQHF	TGTGCCAGCAGCTTTTCTCTTAATCAGCCCCAGCATTTT
TRBV5-1	TRBJ1-2	.	.	CASSFSTAEYGYTF	TGCGCCAGCAGCTTTTCCACGGCGGAATATGGCTACACCTTC
TRBV24-1	TRBJ2-1	.	.	CATSDPLGPSYNEQFF	TGTGCCACCAGTGATCCACTCGGGCCTTCCTACAATGAGCAGTTCTTC